These 8 T cell receptor beta chains share one sample of origin, sequenced in a study of cytomegalovirus exposure and HLA in healthy donors. PCR used 60 Vbeta primers and 13 Jbeta primers. The table came from immunoSEQ multiplex PCR; TCRdb's copy has only in-frame clones and leaves some out. The profile shows 150,000 to 200,000 clones, about 80% of them singletons. Sequenced sample: PBMCs. The receptors come from a man younger than 45 in good health and CMV-seronegative.

The chain joins TRBV6-5 to TRBJ2-7, with 7 bases lining up with TRBD1. Germline V gives CDR1 MNHEY, CDR2 SVGAGI. The CDR3 is 14 residues long. V trimming: 10 bases; J trimming: 3 bases; junction bases outside the gene matches: 12. The CDR3 loop is CATVDRAPYYEQYF. The CDR3 DNA reads TGTGCCACCGTCGACAGGGCTCCCTACTACGAGCAGTACTTC.

The gene calls are TRBV5-1 and TRBJ2-1, with a weak D call TRBD2 (6 bases). V dropped 0 bases and J dropped 6 bases, with 13 bases sitting between them. The CDR3 is 15 residues long. CDR1 and CDR2 from the germline V gene are SGHRS and YFSETQ. CDR3 loop: CASSLDQTRGNEQFF. In DNA form, the CDR3 reads TGCGCCAGCAGCTTGGATCAGACTAGGGGCAATGAGCAGTTCTTC.

This chain uses TRBV4-2 with TRBJ2-3; 7 nucleotides line up with TRBD1. This CDR3 is 16 amino acids long. The germline V gene encodes CDR1 LGHNA and CDR2 YNFKEQ. The V segment lost 4 bases and the J segment 2 bases; nucleotides outside the gene matches: 9. The CDR3 DNA sequence: TGTGCCAGCAGCCCGCTATCGACAGGGTTCACAGATACGCAGTATTTT. It translates to CASSPLSTGFTDTQYF.

This chain connects TRBV11-2 to TRBJ2-5; unclear D gene. The CDR3 contains 14 residues. V gave up 1 base and J gave up 1 base, with 7 bases separating them. Looked up from germline, CDR1 is SGHAT and CDR2 is FQNNGV. The CDR3 loop reads CASSLVSSQETQYF. CDR3 nucleotides: TGTGCCAGCAGCTTAGTATCTAGCCAAGAGACCCAGTACTTC.

V gene TRBV4-1 combines with J gene TRBJ2-5; D gene uncertain. CDR1 and CDR2 (germline): MGHRA, YSYEKL. The CDR3 is made up of 13 amino acids. The V end was cut by 1 base, the J end by 2 bases, with 5 bases between. For the CDR3, the DNA is TGCGCCAGCAGCCAAGCACTACAAGAGACCCAGTACTTC. It encodes CASSQALQETQYF.

V and J are TRBV20-1 and TRBJ1-1; tentative D call: TRBD1 (5 bases). Trimming pared 6 bases from V and 5 bases from J, leaving 10 bases between. This CDR3 region has 11 residues. Germline loops: CDR1 DFQATT, CDR2 SNEGSKA (reference sequence). The CDR3 DNA reads TGCAGTGCCCAGGGTAGGACTGAAGCTTTCTTT. Residues: CSAQGRTEAFF.

This rearrangement joins TRBV5-1 to TRBJ2-7; tentative D call: TRBD1 (6 bases). The CDR3 has 13 amino acids. Trimming took off 4 bases at V and 2 bases at J, with 10 bases between the two ends. Germline-derived CDR1 and CDR2 are SGHRS and YFSETQ. Here the CDR3 DNA reads TGCGCCAGCAGCCGGGACACCGCCTACGAGCAGTACTTC. Translation: CASSRDTAYEQYF.

This chain connects TRBV10-3 to TRBJ2-7; a possible D gene is TRBD2 (6 bases). Trimming removed 9 bases from V and 2 bases from J, with 17 bases in between. The germline V gene encodes CDR1 ENHRY and CDR2 SYGVKD. The CDR3 is 14 amino acids. The CDR3 sequence is CAIASGVLTYEQYF. The CDR3 coding sequence is TGTGCCATTGCCTCGGGAGTATTGACCTACGAGCAGTACTTC.